The 7 T cell receptor beta chains below all came from one sample that was sequenced in a study of blood T cell repertoires in COVID-19. The data were produced by immunoSEQ multiplex PCR, yet TCRdb's version contains in-frame clones alone and is incomplete. The sample yields 68,000 or so clones, approximately 89% seen once. The sample taken for sequencing was peripheral blood. All receptors come from a woman in her seventies with acute or convalescent COVID-19.

This rearrangement joins TRBV3-1 (or the pseudogene TRBV3-2) to TRBJ1-1, with 9 bases aligning to TRBD1. V lost 2 bases and J lost 6; bases outside the gene matches: 10. The CDR3 sequence is 16 residues long. Germline assignment: CDR1 LGHDT and CDR2 YNNKEL (reference sequence). This CDR3 reads CASSQKLQGAGAEAFF. The CDR3 region has the DNA TGTGCCAGCAGCCAAAAGTTACAGGGGGCCGGGGCTGAAGCTTTCTTT.

V is TRBV4-3 and J is TRBJ1-2; 7 bases match TRBD1. Trimming removed 2 bases from V and 6 bases from J; junction bases left unmatched: 6. Germline-derived CDR1 and CDR2 are LGHNA and YSLEER. This CDR3 is 14 amino acids long. The CDR3 loop reads CASSQSFRGNGYTF. CDR3 sequence (DNA): TGCGCCAGCAGCCAAAGCTTCAGGGGGAATGGCTACACCTTC.

The rearrangement joins TRBV7-2 to TRBJ2-1, with 8 bases lining up with TRBD1. Per the germline V gene, CDR1 is SGHTA and CDR2 is FQGNSA. There are 15 residues in the CDR3. Germline trimming cut 4 bases from V and 4 bases from J; bases unmatched to any gene: 6. CDR3: CASSSRQGRYNEQFF. As DNA, the CDR3 is TGTGCCAGCAGCTCCAGACAGGGGAGGTACAATGAGCAGTTCTTC.

J is TRBJ2-5 and V is TRBV5-6; 7 bases align to TRBD1. The germline CDR1 and CDR2 sequences are SGHDT and YYEEEE. Unmatched junction bases numbered 15, after V lost 6 bases and J lost 1 base. The CDR3 totals 17 residues. Here the CDR3 DNA reads TGTGCCAGCATAGCTAGATACAGGGGATATGGCCAAGAGACCCAGTACTTC. Encoded protein: CASIARYRGYGQETQYF.

V usage is TRBV4-2 and J usage is TRBJ2-3; weak D call: TRBD2 (7 bases). Trimming removed 1 base at V and 6 bases at J, with 20 bases between. Germline CDR1 is LGHNA and CDR2 is YNFKEQ. The CDR3 consists of 17 residues. The CDR3 DNA sequence: TGTGCCAGCAGCCAAGGACGGGGGGCTCCTCCCCAGGATACGCAGTATTTT. Its protein product is CASSQGRGAPPQDTQYF.

The gene calls are TRBV5-6 and TRBJ2-1; TRBD2 matches at 7 bases. This CDR3 region has 14 residues. Germline loops: CDR1 SGHDT, CDR2 YYEEEE. J gave up 1 base and V 4 bases, and 2 bases lay outside the gene matches. This CDR3 is CASSPGLSYNEQFF. The DNA of the CDR3 is TGTGCCAGCAGCCCGGGACTATCCTACAATGAGCAGTTCTTC.

J is TRBJ1-1 and V is TRBV3-1 (or the pseudogene TRBV3-2), with 10 bases aligning to TRBD1. The ends lost 1 base at V and 6 bases at J; junction bases unmatched: 2. This CDR3 has 14 amino acids. Germline lookup yields CDR1 LGHDT and CDR2 YNNKEL (reference sequence). CDR3 sequence (DNA): TGTGCCAGCAGCCAAGGAGGACAGGGGGCTGAAGCTTTCTTT. This gives the protein CASSQGGQGAEAFF.